These T cell receptor beta chains were read from a single sample in a study of blood T cell repertoires in COVID-19. Some clones are missing from TCRdb's copy, which holds only in-frame ones; the method was immunoSEQ multiplex PCR. The top ten clones hold less than 11% of a sample with 250,000 to 350,000 clones, approximately 90% of them seen once. The sample was PBMCs or T cells enriched from blood (not recorded which). Every receptor here comes from a woman younger than 30 who had recovered from COVID-19. Both conserved end residues are part of each CDR3. The D gene is left open where the match is weak. Where a row states a size, it is once, few, many or the class of an expanded clone; other rows omit it.

clone size | D gene | J gene | V gene | CDR3 protein | CDR3 DNA
. | . | TRBJ2-6 | TRBV28 | CASSEGGVGANVLTF | TGTGCCAGCAGTGAAGGGGGGGTTGGGGCCAACGTCCTGACTTTC
. | TRBD2 | TRBJ2-2 | TRBV29-1 | CSVVLAGLGTGELFF | TGCAGCGTTGTTCTAGCGGGGTTAGGGACCGGGGAGCTGTTTTTT
. | TRBD1 | TRBJ1-3 | TRBV3-1/TRBV3-2 | CASTLTGGGGNTIYF | TGTGCCAGCACCCTCACAGGGGGCGGTGGAAACACCATATATTTT
. | TRBD1 | TRBJ1-2 | TRBV5-1 | CASSIGQGSGYTF | TGCGCCAGCAGCATCGGACAGGGATCTGGCTACACCTTC
. | TRBD1 | TRBJ1-1 | TRBV7-2 | CASSPIGQETTEAFF | TGTGCCAGCAGCCCCATAGGACAGGAAACCACTGAAGCTTTCTTT
once | . | TRBJ1-2 | TRBV11-2 | CASSLIGGDYGYTF | TGTGCCAGCAGCTTAATAGGGGGGGATTATGGCTACACCTTC
. | . | TRBJ1-2 | TRBV7-9 | CASSSNKGRGLNYGYTF | TGTGCCAGCAGCTCCAATAAAGGCAGGGGTTTAAACTATGGCTACACCTTC
. | . | TRBJ2-7 | TRBV6-2/TRBV6-3 | CASSYSLSEQYF | TGTGCCAGCAGTTACTCCCTCTCGGAGCAGTACTTC
. | . | TRBJ2-7 | TRBV7-9 | CASSRQDYEQYF | TGTGCCAGCAGCCGGCAGGACTACGAGCAGTACTTC
. | . | TRBJ1-1 | TRBV5-6 | CASSLAGDGDPEAFF | TGTGCCAGCAGCTTGGCCGGAGACGGAGACCCTGAAGCTTTCTTT
. | TRBD1 | TRBJ2-7 | TRBV25-1 | CASSTRQGSTYEQYF | TGTGCCAGCAGTACGCGACAGGGATCCACCTACGAGCAGTACTTC
once | TRBD1 | TRBJ1-5 | TRBV11-2 | CASSLVAGGYSNQPQHF | TGTGCCAGCAGCTTAGTAGCAGGGGGATATAGCAATCAGCCCCAGCATTTT
. | . | TRBJ1-2 | TRBV30 | CAWNRGQPNYGYTF | TGTGCCTGGAATAGAGGACAGCCTAACTATGGCTACACCTTC
. | . | TRBJ1-1 | TRBV19 | CASIKGEGEAFF | TGTGCCAGTATCAAAGGAGAGGGTGAAGCTTTCTTT
. | . | TRBJ1-5 | TRBV3-1/TRBV3-2 | CASSQGFRVDQPQHF | TGTGCCAGCAGCCAAGGTTTCAGGGTCGATCAGCCCCAGCATTTT
. | TRBD1 | TRBJ1-2 | TRBV11-2 | CASSLRQGGGYTF | TGTGCCAGCAGCTTAAGACAGGGAGGAGGCTACACCTTC
. | . | TRBJ1-2 | TRBV29-1 | CSVQPLGHPPGGYTF | TGCAGCGTTCAACCCCTGGGACACCCCCCGGGTGGCTACACCTTC
. | . | TRBJ1-1 | TRBV12-1 | CASIWTGANTEAFF | TGTGCCAGCATCTGGACAGGGGCTAACACTGAAGCTTTCTTT
. | . | TRBJ2-3 | TRBV28 | CASGSVTGTDTQYF | TGTGCCAGCGGCAGTGTAACAGGGACAGATACGCAGTATTTT
. | . | TRBJ1-2 | TRBV19 | CASSIPDRRHYGYTF | TGTGCCAGTAGTATTCCAGACAGGCGACACTATGGCTACACCTTC
few | TRBD1 | TRBJ1-1 | TRBV25-1 | CASRDMTGPTEAFF | TGTGCCAGCAGGGATATGACAGGGCCCACTGAAGCTTTCTTT
. | . | TRBJ1-1 | TRBV7-6 | CASSLSHGSTEAFF | TGTGCCAGCAGCCTATCCCACGGGTCCACTGAAGCTTTCTTT
. | TRBD1 | TRBJ1-6 | TRBV18 | CASSPRQGDNSPLHF | TGTGCCAGCTCACCACGACAGGGGGATAACTCACCCCTCCACTTT
. | . | TRBJ1-2 | TRBV9 | CASSVAGSPNDNYGYTF | TGTGCCAGCAGCGTAGCGGGGTCACCCAATGATAACTATGGCTACACCTTC
. | . | TRBJ2-7 | TRBV11-2 | CASSSNGGPYEQYF | TGTGCCAGCAGTTCAAACGGGGGGCCCTACGAGCAGTACTTC
. | . | TRBJ2-7 | TRBV11-3 | CASSLGSGAYEQYF | TGTGCCAGCAGCTTAGGTTCAGGGGCCTACGAGCAGTACTTC
. | . | TRBJ2-7 | TRBV7-9 | CASTTSGDTYEQYF | TGTGCCAGCACCACATCAGGGGATACCTACGAGCAGTACTTC
. | TRBD1 | TRBJ1-1 | TRBV2 | CASTRQGARTEAFF | TGTGCCAGCACCAGACAGGGGGCGCGGACTGAAGCTTTCTTT
. | TRBD2 | TRBJ2-4 | TRBV19 | CASTPRQGRSLAGAENIQYF | TGTGCCAGTACCCCCCGGCAGGGGAGATCGCTAGCGGGAGCTGAAAACATTCAGTACTTC
. | . | TRBJ2-5 | TRBV5-1 | CASSLAGKETQYF | TGCGCCAGCAGCTTGGCGGGTAAAGAGACCCAGTACTTC
. | TRBD2 | TRBJ2-3 | TRBV13 | CASSLAGGPTDTQYF | TGTGCCAGCAGCTTAGCGGGGGGACCCACAGATACGCAGTATTTT
few | . | TRBJ2-7 | TRBV9 | CASSSPGVEQYF | TGTGCCAGCAGCTCCCCAGGGGTCGAGCAGTACTTC
. | . | TRBJ1-2 | TRBV12-3/TRBV12-4 | CASTTPGKGYTF | TGTGCCAGCACCACTCCAGGGAAAGGCTACACCTTC
. | . | TRBJ1-1 | TRBV27 | CASSRNEGNTEAFF | TGTGCCAGCAGCCGGAACGAGGGGAACACTGAAGCTTTCTTT
. | TRBD1 | TRBJ2-7 | TRBV10-1 | CASSGQGGEQYF | TGCGCCAGCAGTGGACAGGGGGGTGAGCAGTACTTC
. | . | TRBJ2-7 | TRBV6-2/TRBV6-3 | CASSRTSTYEQYF | TGTGCCAGCAGTAGGACTTCTACCTACGAGCAGTACTTC
. | . | TRBJ2-3 | TRBV18 | CASSPPPAGPSTDTQYF | TGTGCCAGCTCACCACCGCCAGCGGGTCCGAGCACAGATACGCAGTATTTT